What follows describes a single T cell receptor (beta chain). Which antigen it targets is not known. No base qualities exist here, and no much larger clone lies one base off it. This specimen comes from a study of OX40 agonist ivuxolimab in advanced cancers. Notes on the research overall: Ivuxolimab was a fully human IgG2 agonistic monoclonal antibody targeting the costimulatory receptor OX40 (CD134). Intravenous ivuxolimab was administered to patients every 2 weeks at six dose levels: 0.01, 0.1, 0.3, 1.5, 3 and 10 mg/kg. Of the roughly 51 patients in dose escalation, about 20 had hepatocellular carcinoma, around 15 had melanoma, 9 had renal cell carcinoma and 9 had head and neck cancer. The dose-escalation cohort was about 83% male with a mean age of about 60 years, ranging from roughly 23 to 79. Prior anti-PD-1, anti-PD-L1 or anti-CTLA-4 therapy was permitted, and checkpoint inhibitors had been received by about two fifths of dose-escalation patients. Partial responses occurred in three dose-escalation patients, of whom one had hepatocellular carcinoma and two had cutaneous melanoma. Peripheral TCRbeta sequencing was intended to test whether TCR sequence diversity was altered and clonal T-cell expansion was caused by ivuxolimab. The paper describes the monotherapy dose-escalation part (N of about 52 patients) of the phase I trial of ivuxolimab. What the work shows at the level of the full study, not this receptor alone: At doses from 0.1 to 3.0 mg/kg, clonal expansion was seen in both CD4+ and CD8+ blood T cells between baseline and week 6. After ivuxolimab, CD8+ T cells had more expanded clones than CD4+ T cells on average. In the 0.1-3.0 mg/kg groups, partial responders had among the lowest normalized peripheral clonal expansion, particularly in CD8+ T cells. Low levels of normalized T-cell clonal expansion were also seen in some patients who did not respond. The antigen specificity of the peripheral T cells that underwent clonal expansion was not determined.

For sequencing of the TCRbeta CDR3 region, genomic DNA was extracted from the sorted cells. TCRbeta CDR3 regions were sequenced using the immunoSEQ Assay. TCRdb took over this immuneACCESS table, retaining in-frame rearrangements with V and J assigned. Such tables are incomplete; in checked studies, under half of the missing clones stem from an unresolved V gene, and the remainder is unexplained. The sample includes tens of thousands of clones, with around 90% observed a single time. Approximately 14% of the sample belongs to the ten largest clones. The CDR3 sequence holds 15 residues, the cysteine and phenylalanine included. Only the CDR3 DNA is retained, 45 bases long and in frame from the first base. Germline trimming amounts to 0 bases on V and 2 bases on J, with 3 as the count of junction bases outside the gene matches. Sequences PRHDT (CDR1) and FYEKMQ (CDR2) are obtained from the germline V gene (reference sequence).

Patients with autoimmune disease history or receiving systemic immunosuppression were excluded from the trial. In every dose cohort, peripheral blood was drawn for TCR sequencing at baseline, cycle 4 day 1, and cycle 7 day 1. The samples were taken from a phase I, first-in-human, multicenter, open-label dose-escalation trial of ivuxolimab. The trial enrolled adults with locally advanced or metastatic head and neck squamous cell, hepatocellular, melanoma or renal cell carcinoma. CD4+ and CD8+ T cells were sorted separately from peripheral blood before TCR sequencing. Recombination joined TRBV13 with TRBJ2-7, and TRBD2 matches 8 of the central bases. The TCR originated in an adult with an advanced solid tumor such as melanoma, head and neck, liver or kidney cancer. Sequencing was performed on CD4+ or CD8+ T cells sorted from blood, taken in a trial of the OX40 agonist ivuxolimab. In nucleotides, the sequence is TGTGCCAGCAGCTTAGGACTAGCGGTGACCTACGAGCAGTACTTC. It encodes CASSLGLAVTYEQYF.